Shown below are 17 T cell receptor beta chains from a single sample sequenced in a study of cytomegalovirus exposure and HLA in healthy donors. 13 Jbeta primers and 60 Vbeta primers were used for the PCR. Method: immunoSEQ multiplex PCR; TCRdb's copy keeps in-frame clones and lacks some. The profile shows roughly 93,000 clones, about 74% of them singletons. The sequenced sample was PBMCs. Receptors were obtained from a male donor in good health and CMV-seronegative.

This clone has just one count. The chain uses TRBV18 and TRBJ1-2; D call uncertain. V lost 3 bases and J lost 4, with 12 bases in between. From germline, CDR1 is KGHSH and CDR2 LQKENI. The CDR3 is 14 residues long. CDR3 coding DNA: TGTGCCAGCTCACCGTCGACGGGTGCCTATGGCTACACCTTC. The encoded protein is CASSPSTGAYGYTF.

The chain has TRBV5-4 and TRBJ2-4, with 9 bases matching TRBD1. The CDR3 is 15 amino acids. Germline assignment: CDR1 SGHNT and CDR2 YYREEE (reference sequence). V was clipped by 0 bases and J by 5 bases; unmatched bases: 3. The chain's CDR3 is CASSLVTGGQNIQYF. The CDR3 nucleotides are TGTGCCAGCAGCTTGGTTACAGGGGGCCAAAACATTCAGTACTTC.

The chain links TRBV9 to TRBJ1-2; D is unresolved. Germline V gene data show CDR1 as SGDLS and CDR2 as YYNGEE. The CDR3 covers 12 residues. Trimming left V 3 bases short and J 4 bases short, with 7 bases between. The CDR3 loop is CASSAGGYGYTF. CDR3 DNA sequence: TGTGCCAGCAGCGCGGGAGGCTATGGCTACACCTTC.

The V call is TRBV7-2, the J call TRBJ2-1; 13 bases fit TRBD2. With V trimmed by 1 base and J by 9 bases, 3 bases remained unmatched. CDR1 SGHTA and CDR2 FQGNSA come from the germline V gene. CDR3 length equals 15 residues. The CDR3, as DNA: TGTGCCAGCAGCTTAGGGACTAGCGGGAGTCGTGAGCAGTTCTTC. Protein product: CASSLGTSGSREQFF.

V usage is TRBV30 and J usage is TRBJ2-5, with unresolved D. The J call is uncertain, as TRBJ2-7 better fits the DNA end. CDR1 is GTSNPN and CDR2 is SVGIG in the germline V gene (reference sequence). CDR3 length: 12 amino acids. The CDR3 bases are TGTGCCTGGAGGACAATCTCCTACGAGCAGTACTTC. Amino acid sequence: CAWRTISYEQYF.

The gene calls are TRBV6-5 and TRBJ2-5, with TRBD2 matching over 9 bases. There are 14 residues in the CDR3. Germline values: CDR1 MNHEY, CDR2 SVGAGI. With 5 bases clipped from V and 5 bases from J, the junction kept 6 bases outside the gene matches. The CDR3 here is CASSAREGGETQYF. In nucleotides, the CDR3 is TGTGCCAGCAGTGCGCGGGAGGGGGGGGAGACCCAGTACTTC.

The CDR3 protein is CASSLLSTGSVLTTDTQYF. CDR3 in DNA: TGTGCCAGCAGCCTCCTATCGACAGGGTCAGTACTTACCACAGATACGCAGTATTTT. The chain is built from TRBV27 and TRBJ2-3, with 7 bases matching TRBD1. CDR3 size: 19 residues. V lost 6 bases, J lost 2 bases, and 20 bases stayed unmatched. Germline CDR1 MNHEY, CDR2 SMNVEV (reference sequence).

J is TRBJ2-7 and V is TRBV6-1; 8 bases are shared with TRBD1. Germline loops: CDR1 MNHNS, CDR2 SASEGT. V was clipped by 7 bases and J by 11 bases; unmatched bases: 7. The CDR3 covers 11 residues. The DNA of the CDR3 is TGTGCCAGCAACCAGGACAGGGAGGAGTACTTC. Its translation is CASNQDREEYF.

CDR3 bases: TGTGCCAGCAGCCCAATGACTAGCGGGGACACACAGTACTTC. Translated, it gives CASSPMTSGDTQYF. The chain uses TRBV9 and TRBJ2-7, with TRBD2 identical over 11 bases. From germline, CDR1 is SGDLS and CDR2 YYNGEE. V trimming: 4 bases; J trimming: 10 bases; junction bases outside the gene matches: 10. The CDR3 covers 14 residues.

This chain joins TRBV7-2 and TRBJ2-7, with 8 bases that match TRBD1. The CDR3 consists of 15 residues. CDR1 and CDR2 (germline): SGHTA, FQGNSA. V was pared by 4 bases and J by 4 bases, with 9 bases of the junction left unmatched. CDR3 sequence: CASSSRDRIIYEQYF. The CDR3 region has the DNA TGTGCCAGCAGCTCCCGGGACAGGATAATTTACGAGCAGTACTTC.

This chain links TRBV9 with TRBJ1-2, with a tentative D call TRBD1 (6 bases). Germline V gene sequence: CDR1 SGDLS, CDR2 YYNGEE. The CDR3 loop spans 15 amino acids. V was shortened by 3 bases and J by 4 bases, with 16 bases between the two germline ends. CDR3 residues: CASSETGTPFYGYTF. The CDR3 coding sequence is TGTGCCAGCAGCGAGACCGGGACACCGTTCTATGGCTACACCTTC. The whole variable domain, remainder taken from reference TRBV9 and TRBJ1-2, is DSGVTQTPKHLITATGQRVTLRCSPRSGDLSVYWYQQSLDQGLQFLIQYYNGEERAKGNILERFSAQQFPDLHSELNLSSLELGDSALYFCASSETGTPFYGYTFGSGTRLTVV.

The chain carries TRBV11-2 and TRBJ2-7, with 9 bases lining up with TRBD2. The V gene end was trimmed by 2 bases and the J gene end by 3 bases; junction bases not matched to a gene: 5. The CDR3 has 15 amino acids. From germline, CDR1 is SGHAT and CDR2 FQNNGV. CDR3 in amino acids: CASSLSSGDNYEQYF. The CDR3, as DNA: TGTGCCAGCAGCTTATCTAGCGGGGATAACTACGAGCAGTACTTC.

DNA for the CDR3: TGCAGCGTTGCTTTAGGACAGGGGGCAAGAGGCTACACCTTC. Its translation: CSVALGQGARGYTF. V is TRBV29-1 and J is TRBJ1-2; 11 positions agree with TRBD1. CDR1 and CDR2 from the germline V gene are SQVTM and ANQGSEA. J was trimmed by 8 bases and V by 4 bases; bases with no gene match: 9. The CDR3 totals 14 residues.

The chain joins TRBV28 to TRBJ1-5; 9 bases are shared with TRBD1. Trimming cost V 6 bases and J 5 bases; bases outside gene matches: 8. Per germline, CDR1 MDHEN and CDR2 SYDVKM. This CDR3 is built from 15 residues. CDR3 in amino acids: CASRRSGQGDQPQHF. For the CDR3, the DNA is TGTGCCAGCAGGAGATCGGGACAGGGCGATCAGCCCCAGCATTTT.

V gene TRBV5-4 combines with J gene TRBJ1-3; perhaps TRBD1 as D (5 bases). The germline V gene has CDR1 SGHNT and CDR2 YYREEE (reference sequence). The CDR3 covers 14 residues. The ends were cut back, 1 base at V and 4 bases at J, with 9 bases in the middle. In DNA, the CDR3 is TGTGCCAGCAGCTTGAGGGGTACAGGAAACACCATATATTTT. Translating it yields CASSLRGTGNTIYF.

The J gene is TRBJ1-1, the V gene TRBV4-1; TRBD1 agrees at 8 bases. CDR3 length: 15 amino acids. J gave up 0 bases and V 1 base, and 1 base lay outside the gene matches. CDR1 MGHRA and CDR2 YSYEKL come from the germline V gene. The CDR3 bases are TGCGCCAGCAGCCAAGCCAGGGGGCTGAACACTGAAGCTTTCTTT. Translating it yields CASSQARGLNTEAFF.

The chain has TRBV13 and TRBJ2-3, with D possibly being TRBD2 (6 bases). Trimming removed 3 bases at V and 3 bases at J, with 13 bases between. Looked up from germline, CDR1 is PRHDT and CDR2 is FYEKMQ (reference sequence). The CDR3 contains 15 residues. CDR3: CASSFRLATTDTQYF. The CDR3 DNA follows: TGTGCCAGCAGCTTTCGCCTAGCGACTACAGATACGCAGTATTTT.